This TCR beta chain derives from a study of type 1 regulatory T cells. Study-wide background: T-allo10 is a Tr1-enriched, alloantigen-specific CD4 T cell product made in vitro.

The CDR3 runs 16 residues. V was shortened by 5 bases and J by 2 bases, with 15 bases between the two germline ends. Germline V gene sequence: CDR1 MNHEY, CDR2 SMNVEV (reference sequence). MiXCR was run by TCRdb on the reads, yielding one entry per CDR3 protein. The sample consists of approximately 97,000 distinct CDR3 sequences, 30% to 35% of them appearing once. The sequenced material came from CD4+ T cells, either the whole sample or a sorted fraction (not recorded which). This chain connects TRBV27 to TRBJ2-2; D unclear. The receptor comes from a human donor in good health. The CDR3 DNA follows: TGTGCCAGCAGTCCCTTAGACCGCGCCAACACCGGGGAGCTGTTTTTT. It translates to CASSPLDRANTGELFF.